The TCR beta chain described here comes from a study of T cell changes during pregnancy in multiple sclerosis. Using immunoSEQ multiplex PCR, the repertoire was profiled, and TCRdb retains in-frame clones only, with some absent. Among around 60,000 clones listed, roughly nine tenths were seen once. CDR1 and CDR2 from the germline V gene are SGHTS and YDEGEE. Trimming removed 3 bases from V and 4 bases from J; junction bases left unmatched: 8. The CDR3 length is 15 residues. The chain has TRBV5-8 and TRBJ1-2; 8 nucleotides line up with TRBD1. The sequence came from a female donor with multiple sclerosis, enrolled in a pregnancy study. The starting material was peripheral blood, obtained in the first trimester of pregnancy. This CDR3 is CASSSPGQELYGYTF. The CDR3 nucleotides read TGTGCCAGCAGCTCTCCGGGACAGGAGCTCTATGGCTACACCTTC.